This T cell receptor (beta chain) derives from a study of shared clonotypes between healthy human individuals. Study-level points and caveats: Depth of sequencing was expected to influence donor clonotype sharing.

Generated by immunoSEQ multiplex PCR, the TCRdb table keeps only in-frame clones and is missing some. Here the sample spans 1.5 million to 2.5 million clones, approximately 94% being singletons. As regards this clone: What it binds is unknown.

Positively selected for CCR7, the CD45RO-negative cells used as naive CD8 cells excluded terminally differentiated effector memory CD45RA+ cells. None of the donors, who were healthy HIV-negative adults, had recently had acute infections or vaccinations. Adult Caucasians living in Nashville, Tennessee made up all of the donors. This TCR derives from a man aged 18 to 35 in good health. Sequencing input: naive CD8+ T cells sorted from blood.

The CDR3 bases are TGTGCCAGCGACCTCGGGGTCGTTCAGTACTTC. Protein product: CASDLGVVQYF. The chain employs TRBV6-1 and TRBJ2-4; tentatively, D is TRBD2 (5 bases). Trimming removed 8 bases at V and 11 bases at J, with 13 bases between. The CDR3 runs to 11 residues. Germline loops: CDR1 MNHNS, CDR2 SASEGT.